Listed here is a single T cell receptor beta chain. The protocol was immunoSEQ multiplex PCR, while the TCRdb copy is restricted to in-frame clones and leaves out a portion. The sample gives 300,000 to 450,000 clones, approximately 87% of which show up once; 1.5% to 2% is in the top ten. Participant reports of clinical history set cohort assignment. This record comes from a study of blood T cell repertoires in COVID-19. Study-level information: Recovered status applied to Cohort 3 donors who had two consecutive negative PCRs. It also applied to those with clearance or with symptom resolution.

What was sequenced was PBMCs or T cells enriched from blood (not recorded which). The TCR comes from a man in his forties in a cohort exposed to, infected with or recovered from COVID-19 (not recorded which).

This CDR3 is CASSPRSGISYNEQFF. Written as DNA, the CDR3 is TGTGCCAGCAGCCCCAGGAGCGGTATCTCCTACAATGAGCAGTTCTTC. The chain is built from TRBV28 and TRBJ2-1; possibly TRBD2 for D (5 bases). The CDR3 has 16 amino acids. V was shortened by 6 bases and J by 0 bases, with 15 bases between the two germline ends. Per germline, CDR1 MDHEN and CDR2 SYDVKM.